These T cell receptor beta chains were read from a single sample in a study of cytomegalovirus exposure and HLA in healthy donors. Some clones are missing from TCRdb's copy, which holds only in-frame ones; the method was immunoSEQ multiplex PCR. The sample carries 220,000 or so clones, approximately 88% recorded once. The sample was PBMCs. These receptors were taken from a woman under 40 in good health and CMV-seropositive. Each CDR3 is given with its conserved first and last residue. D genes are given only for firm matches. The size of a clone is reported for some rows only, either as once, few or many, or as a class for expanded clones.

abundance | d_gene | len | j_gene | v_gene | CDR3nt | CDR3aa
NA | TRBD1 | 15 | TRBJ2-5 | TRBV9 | TGTGCCAGCAGCGTAGACCCAGGGGGCGAAGAGACCCAGTACTTC | CASSVDPGGEETQYF
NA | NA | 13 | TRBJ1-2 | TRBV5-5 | TGTGCCAGCAGCGTGGGGGACGCCTATGGCTACACCTTC | CASSVGDAYGYTF
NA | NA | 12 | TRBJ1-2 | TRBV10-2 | TGCGCCAGCAGTGAGTTCCGGGGAGGCTACACCTTC | CASSEFRGGYTF
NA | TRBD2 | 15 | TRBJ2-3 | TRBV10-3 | TGTGCCATCAGAGAGCTAGCGGGAGGGTCAGATACGCAGTATTTT | CAIRELAGGSDTQYF
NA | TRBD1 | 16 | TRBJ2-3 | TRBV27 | TGTGCCAGCAGTTTTTCCGGGACAGGGGGCACAGATACGCAGTATTTT | CASSFSGTGGTDTQYF
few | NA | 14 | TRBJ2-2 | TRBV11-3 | TGTGCCAGCAGGACGGGAGATTCGGCTGGGGAGCTGTTTTTT | CASRTGDSAGELFF
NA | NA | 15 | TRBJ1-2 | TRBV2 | TGTGCCAGCAGTGAACAGGGCGGGGGCCTCCGTGGCTACACCTTC | CASSEQGGGLRGYTF
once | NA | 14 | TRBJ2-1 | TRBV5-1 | TGCGCCAGCAGCTTGTCTAGCGCATACAATGAGCAGTTCTTC | CASSLSSAYNEQFF
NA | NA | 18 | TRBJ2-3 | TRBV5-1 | TGCGCCAGCAGCTTGGGAGCGTATCGCGGCGTCCGCCACGATACGCAGTATTTT | CASSLGAYRGVRHDTQYF
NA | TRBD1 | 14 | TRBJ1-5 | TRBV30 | TGTGCCTGGAGTCAGGGACAGGGTAATCAGCCCCAGCATTTT | CAWSQGQGNQPQHF
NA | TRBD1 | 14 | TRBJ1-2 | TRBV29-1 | TGCAGCGTTGAAGATCGAAGACAGGGAAGTGGCTACACCTTC | CSVEDRRQGSGYTF
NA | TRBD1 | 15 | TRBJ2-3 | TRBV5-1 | TGCGCCAGCAGCTCAGGAGGACAGGTATCAGATACGCAGTATTTT | CASSSGGQVSDTQYF
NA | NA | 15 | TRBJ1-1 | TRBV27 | TGTGCCAGCAGTTTGTCAGGAATAGTAGGCACTGAAGCTTTCTTT | CASSLSGIVGTEAFF
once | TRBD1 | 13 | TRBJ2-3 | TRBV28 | TGTGCCAGCAGTTTATCGACAGGGGACCCGCAGTATTTT | CASSLSTGDPQYF
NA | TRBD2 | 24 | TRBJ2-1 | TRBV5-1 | TGCGCCAGCAGCAATCCCGGAGAGCCCTGGGCGAACCGGACTAGCGGGAGTTCCTACAATGAGCAGTTCTTC | CASSNPGEPWANRTSGSSYNEQFF
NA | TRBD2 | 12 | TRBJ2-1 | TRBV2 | TGTGCCAGCGCAGCGGGAGGGGGCGAGCAGTTCTTC | CASAAGGGEQFF
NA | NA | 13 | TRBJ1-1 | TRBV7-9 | TGTGCCAGCAGCTCGACCCGGGACACTGAAGCTTTCTTT | CASSSTRDTEAFF
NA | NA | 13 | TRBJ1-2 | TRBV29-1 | TGCAGCGTTGAAAGCGGGGGGACTGGCGGCTACACCTTC | CSVESGGTGGYTF
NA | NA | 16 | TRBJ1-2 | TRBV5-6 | TGTGCCAGCAGCTTAGGGAGACAGAGTCCTCTGAGTGGCTACACCTTC | CASSLGRQSPLSGYTF
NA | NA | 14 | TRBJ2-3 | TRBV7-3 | TGTGCCAGCAGCCCCCCCGGTAGGACAGATACGCAGTATTTT | CASSPPGRTDTQYF
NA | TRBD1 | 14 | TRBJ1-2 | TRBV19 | TGTGCCAGTAGAGACAGGGCGGTGGCCTATGGCTACACCTTC | CASRDRAVAYGYTF
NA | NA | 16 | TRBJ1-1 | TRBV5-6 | TGTGCCAGCAGCTTGGCTTTCAGGGGCCTGGGAACTGAAGCTTTCTTT | CASSLAFRGLGTEAFF
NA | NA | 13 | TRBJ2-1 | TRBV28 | TGTGCCAGCAGCCCACCCCCCGGCAATGAGCAGTTCTTC | CASSPPPGNEQFF
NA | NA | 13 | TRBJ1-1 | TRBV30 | TGTGCCTGGGCGGGCCACACTAACACTGAAGCTTTCTTT | CAWAGHTNTEAFF
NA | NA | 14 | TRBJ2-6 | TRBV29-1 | TGCAGCGTTGAGGACGAGTCGGGGGCCAACGTCCTGACTTTC | CSVEDESGANVLTF
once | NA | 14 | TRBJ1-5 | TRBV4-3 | TGCGCCAGCAGCCCGGACGTTAGCAATCAGCCCCAGCATTTT | CASSPDVSNQPQHF
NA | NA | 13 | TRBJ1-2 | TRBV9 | TGTGCCAGCAGCTCGGCCTCGTCCTATGGCTACACCTTC | CASSSASSYGYTF
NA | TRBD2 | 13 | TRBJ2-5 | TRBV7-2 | TGTGCCAGCAGACCTCTAGCGGAGGCCCCCCAGTACTTC | CASRPLAEAPQYF
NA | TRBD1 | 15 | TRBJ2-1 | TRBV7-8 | TGTGCCAGCAGCTCTGGGACAGGGGCTTTCAATGAGCAGTTCTTC | CASSSGTGAFNEQFF
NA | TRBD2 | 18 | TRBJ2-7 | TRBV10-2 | TGCGCCAGCAGTGAGAGGGGGCCGGCTAGCGGGAGGGGTTACGAGCAGTACTTC | CASSERGPASGRGYEQYF
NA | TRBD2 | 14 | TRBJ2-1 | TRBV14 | TGTGCCAGCAGGGTGACTAGCGGGAGCAATGAGCAGTTCTTC | CASRVTSGSNEQFF
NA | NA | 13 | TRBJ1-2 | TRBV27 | TGTGCCAGCAGCCCGGGACAAACCTATGGCTACACCTTC | CASSPGQTYGYTF
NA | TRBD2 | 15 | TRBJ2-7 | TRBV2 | TGTGCCAGCAGGAGGGAAACTAGCGGTCGCTACGAGCAGTACTTC | CASRRETSGRYEQYF
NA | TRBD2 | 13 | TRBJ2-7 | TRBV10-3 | TGTGCCATCAGACTAGCGGGAGACTACGAGCAGTACTTC | CAIRLAGDYEQYF
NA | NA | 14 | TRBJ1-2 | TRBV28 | TGTGCCAGCAGTCCGACAGATCGATTCCTTGGCTACACCTTC | CASSPTDRFLGYTF
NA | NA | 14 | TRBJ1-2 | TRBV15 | TGTGCCACCAGCAGCACGGGGACACGGAACGGCTACACCTTC | CATSSTGTRNGYTF
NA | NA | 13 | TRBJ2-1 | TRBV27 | TGTGCCAGCAGTTTTGTAGCTTCTAATGAGCAGTTCTTC | CASSFVASNEQFF